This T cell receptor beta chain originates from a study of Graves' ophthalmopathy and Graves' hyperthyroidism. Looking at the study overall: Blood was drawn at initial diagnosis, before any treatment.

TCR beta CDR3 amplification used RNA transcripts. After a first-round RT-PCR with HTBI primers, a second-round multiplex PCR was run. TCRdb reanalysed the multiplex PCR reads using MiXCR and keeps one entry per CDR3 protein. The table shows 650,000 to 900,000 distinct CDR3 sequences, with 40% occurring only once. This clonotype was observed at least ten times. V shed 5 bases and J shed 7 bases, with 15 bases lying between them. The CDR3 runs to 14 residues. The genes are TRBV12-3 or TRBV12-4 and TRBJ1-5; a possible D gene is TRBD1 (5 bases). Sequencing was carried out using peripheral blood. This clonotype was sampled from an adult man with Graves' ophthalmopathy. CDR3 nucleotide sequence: TGTGCCAGCAGTCCTGGGGATGAGGGGCAGCCCCAGCATTTT. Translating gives CASSPGDEGQPQHF.